This T cell receptor (beta chain) was recovered during a study of blood T cell repertoires in COVID-19. On the study more broadly: In each case, the material was cDNA or gDNA derived from T cells, B-cell-depleted T cells, or PBMCs.

Methods used by the authors: For nucleated cells, counts were estimated from reference gene primer amplification. The method was immunoSEQ multiplex PCR; TCRdb's version includes in-frame clones alone and lacks a portion of them. That table supplies the V and J calls and clone size; D and trimming were determined from the DNA. The sample holds 45,000 to 65,000 clones; just over 85% are singletons and the top ten take about 4.2%. Germline V gene sequence: CDR1 WSHSY, CDR2 SAAADI. V lost 6 bases to trimming and J lost 1 base, with 12 bases between them. This CDR3 is built from 14 residues. The sample taken for sequencing was peripheral blood. This clonotype was sampled from a man older than 75 with active COVID-19. The chain employs TRBV10-2 and TRBJ2-5; possibly TRBD1 for D (6 bases). The CDR3 reads CASRADRLQETQYF. The CDR3 DNA sequence: TGCGCCAGCAGAGCCGACAGGCTCCAAGAGACCCAGTACTTC.